Listed below are T cell receptor beta chains from one sample, sequenced in a study of T-cell memory formation after mild COVID-19. One entry per CDR3 protein results from TCRdb running MiXCR on the 5' RACE reads. This sample has 400,000 or so distinct CDR3 sequences, with approximately 21% found just once. Specimen: PBMCs or a T cell subset sorted from them (not recorded which). The receptors originated from an adult woman who had mild COVID-19 (a few samples of this study predate the infection). Cell type and time point are not known. Each CDR3 is given with its conserved first and last residue. A D gene is named only where the DNA matches it firmly. Size is stated for part of the rows, as once, few or many counts, or as a class when the clone is expanded.

d_gene: TRBD1
v_gene: TRBV7-3
abundance: .
j_gene: TRBJ1-1
CDR3nt: TGTGCCAGCAGCTCCACAGGGGGTCTTGAAGCTTTCTTT
CDR3aa: CASSSTGGLEAFF

d_gene: .
v_gene: TRBV12-3/TRBV12-4
abundance: few
j_gene: TRBJ1-5
CDR3nt: TGTGCCAGCAGTCCACAGGGATATCAGCCCCAGCATTTT
CDR3aa: CASSPQGYQPQHF

d_gene: .
v_gene: TRBV12-3/TRBV12-4
abundance: few
j_gene: TRBJ1-5
CDR3nt: TGTGCCAGCAGTTTAGCGCGTTATCAGCCCCAGCATTTT
CDR3aa: CASSLARYQPQHF

d_gene: .
v_gene: TRBV6-5
abundance: .
j_gene: TRBJ2-7
CDR3nt: TGTGCCAGCGGCTCGACCCTCTACGAGCAGTACTTC
CDR3aa: CASGSTLYEQYF

d_gene: .
v_gene: TRBV7-6
abundance: .
j_gene: TRBJ2-2
CDR3nt: TGTGCCAGCAGCACAACCGGGGGCCGAACGTCAAGGTCGAACACCGGGGAGCTGTTTTTT
CDR3aa: CASSTTGGRTSRSNTGELFF

d_gene: TRBD1
v_gene: TRBV4-1
abundance: few
j_gene: TRBJ2-1
CDR3nt: TGCGCCAGCAGCCAAGGACAGGGGAATAACAATGAGCAGTTCTTC
CDR3aa: CASSQGQGNNNEQFF

d_gene: TRBD1
v_gene: TRBV28
abundance: .
j_gene: TRBJ2-7
CDR3nt: TGTGCCAGCAGAGGCTCAGGGGGCTCCTACGAGCAGTACTTC
CDR3aa: CASRGSGGSYEQYF

d_gene: .
v_gene: TRBV6-5
abundance: few
j_gene: TRBJ2-7
CDR3nt: TGTGCCAGCAGTTACTCCCCGGGACTGGAATCCTACGAGCAGTACTTC
CDR3aa: CASSYSPGLESYEQYF

d_gene: .
v_gene: TRBV30
abundance: .
j_gene: TRBJ2-1
CDR3nt: TGTGCCTGGGCCCGGAGTAGTGAGCAGTTCTTC
CDR3aa: CAWARSSEQFF

d_gene: .
v_gene: TRBV5-6
abundance: few
j_gene: TRBJ1-2
CDR3nt: TGTGCCAGCAGCCCGACGTTGACGGGCTTCTATGGCTACACCTTC
CDR3aa: CASSPTLTGFYGYTF

d_gene: .
v_gene: TRBV19
abundance: few
j_gene: TRBJ1-5
CDR3nt: TGTGCCAGTAGACCAAACAGGGCATTGAGTTTTCAGCCCCAGCATTTT
CDR3aa: CASRPNRALSFQPQHF

d_gene: TRBD1
v_gene: TRBV20-1
abundance: .
j_gene: TRBJ1-2
CDR3nt: TGCAGTGCTAGCCTCCAGACAGGGACTCATGGCTACACCTTC
CDR3aa: CSASLQTGTHGYTF

d_gene: TRBD2
v_gene: TRBV10-3
abundance: few
j_gene: TRBJ2-1
CDR3nt: TGTGCGACTAGCGGGGCCCCCAGTGAGCAGTTCTTC
CDR3aa: CATSGAPSEQFF

d_gene: .
v_gene: TRBV7-8
abundance: .
j_gene: TRBJ2-7
CDR3nt: TGTGCCAGCAGCTCGAGAGGCTTCTACGAGCAGTACTTC
CDR3aa: CASSSRGFYEQYF

d_gene: TRBD2
v_gene: TRBV12-3/TRBV12-4
abundance: few
j_gene: TRBJ2-2
CDR3nt: TGTGCCCACCCACCCGGTGCGGGAGAGGGGACCGGGGAGCTGTTTTTT
CDR3aa: CAHPPGAGEGTGELFF

d_gene: TRBD1
v_gene: TRBV4-1
abundance: few
j_gene: TRBJ2-7
CDR3nt: TGCGCCAGCAGCCAAGACCGGGACAGGGCCTACGAGCAGTACTTC
CDR3aa: CASSQDRDRAYEQYF

d_gene: .
v_gene: TRBV12-3/TRBV12-4
abundance: few
j_gene: TRBJ2-2
CDR3nt: TGTGCCAGCCGACTTCTCGTCGGGGAGCTGTTTTTT
CDR3aa: CASRLLVGELFF

d_gene: .
v_gene: TRBV5-1
abundance: .
j_gene: TRBJ2-5
CDR3nt: TGCGCCAGCAGCTTGCTGTCGGGTTCCCAAGAGACCCAGTACTTC
CDR3aa: CASSLLSGSQETQYF

d_gene: .
v_gene: TRBV7-2
abundance: .
j_gene: TRBJ1-2
CDR3nt: TGTGCCAGCAGCTACCAGGGAAACTATGGCTACACCTTC
CDR3aa: CASSYQGNYGYTF

d_gene: TRBD2
v_gene: TRBV7-9
abundance: many
j_gene: TRBJ2-3
CDR3nt: TGTGCCAGCAGCTTAGGACTAGCGGGAGACACGCAGTATTTT
CDR3aa: CASSLGLAGDTQYF

d_gene: TRBD1
v_gene: TRBV6-1
abundance: .
j_gene: TRBJ2-7
CDR3nt: TGTGCCAGCAGTGTGCGACAGGGGTACTCCTACGAGCAGTACTTC
CDR3aa: CASSVRQGYSYEQYF

d_gene: .
v_gene: TRBV18
abundance: .
j_gene: TRBJ1-1
CDR3nt: TGTGCCAGCTCGACCGGGGGAGAAGCTTTCTTT
CDR3aa: CASSTGGEAFF